This T cell receptor (beta chain) was captured in a study of human T cells and chemical hapten exposure. Study as a whole: DPC at 0.01% went onto the upper back in patch tests, read at 6 days. Study-level findings and limits: Alopecia was present in the donors, so their immune response may differ from healthy people's.

As regards this clonotype: Its matching antigen is unknown.

Time point meaning: patch test 1, 2 weeks after DPC sensitization. Treatment described: therapeutic diphenylcyclopropenone sensitization with weekly scalp DPC. Venepuncture was done earlier than the placement of each patch test. The library attached unique molecular identifiers to individual cDNA molecules. MiXCR was run by TCRdb on the RACE reads, yielding one entry per CDR3 protein. This sample has nearly 350,000 distinct CDR3 sequences, with around 7% found just once. This specimen was whole blood, taken in connection with sensitization to the hapten diphenylcyclopropenone (DPC). The receptor was isolated from a woman under 30 with alopecia areata. Some clones in this sample may be carry-over from other donors' samples.

The CDR3: CASSPTGLAKNIQYF. The CDR3 nucleotides read TGTGCCAGCTCACCAACAGGGTTAGCCAAAAACATTCAGTACTTC. V and J are TRBV18 and TRBJ2-4, with D possibly being TRBD1 (6 bases). V was trimmed by 2 bases and J by 0 bases, leaving 8 bases between them. Germline V CDR1 and CDR2: KGHSH, LQKENI. The CDR3 extends over 15 amino acids.